This T cell receptor (beta chain) comes out of a study of blood T cell repertoires in COVID-19 (dated by TCRdb to about 2020). With regard to the full study: The collaborator samples originated in the United States, Italy and Spain and spanned the acute and convalescent phases of COVID-19. The material from the prospective study consisted of cDNA or gDNA derived from T cells, B-cell-depleted T cells, or PBMCs. The dataset comprised deeply sampled blood TCRbeta repertoires from subjects exposed to, actively infected with, or recovered from COVID-19. The repertoires were made available in a free public database intended to serve as a resource for research on the immune response to SARS-CoV-2. Samples came from the ongoing ImmuneRACE study (first 160 participants) plus 1,254 subjects from 6 global collaborators. A de-identified subject ID, COVID-19 status, age in years and sex were almost always included in the sample metadata. HLA class I and class II types, where available, came from metadata supplied by the sample provider rather than from assay-based typing. Study-wide conclusions, independent of this receptor: Clinical and demographic metadata were provided uncurated, with the amount varying by source and participant.

Worth noting for this clone: Its binding antigen is unknown. Per-base quality was not reported, and no clone a single base away is much larger than it.

The immunoSEQ Assay, a bias-controlled multiplex PCR, was used to amplify TCRbeta CDR3 regions from genomic DNA. The published analysis was carried out like this. The number of nucleated cells in each sample was estimated from the amplification of reference gene primers within the assay. To quantify the absolute abundance of each unique TCRbeta CDR3 rearrangement, sequence reads were collapsed and filtered. Productive Simpson clonality was computed per sample as the square root of Simpson's diversity index over productive rearrangements. TCRdb stores this immuneACCESS table with in-frame sequences only. Part of the clones is absent; in the studies checked, under half of the shortfall reflects unresolved V genes, and no reason is known for the rest. The V and J calls and clone size were taken over from that table, and D and trimming were inferred from the DNA. The sample table holds approximately 75,000 clones, of which 74% were seen once. The ten largest account for just over 2.5% of the sample.

V and J lose 0 bases and 5 bases, and a span of 13 bases separates them. The germline V gene (reference sequence) yields GTSNPN for CDR1 and SVGIG for CDR2. The CDR3 numbers 14 residues from cysteine through phenylalanine. The sequence is cut down to CDR3 DNA, 42 bases in frame from base 1. Collaborating institutions collected whole blood in K2EDTA tubes following their own protocols. Collaborator samples were shipped for TCRbeta analysis as frozen whole blood, isolated PBMCs, or DNA extracted from either sample type. The chain is assembled from TRBV30 and TRBJ2-5, with no reliable assignment of the D segment. The sequenced material came from peripheral blood. The clonotype was recovered from a human donor with acute or convalescent COVID-19. The donor label of this sample is uncertain. The CDR3 loop reads CAWSVETLSETQYF. The DNA sequence follows: TGTGCCTGGAGTGTGGAGACTTTGAGCGAGACCCAGTACTTC.